What follows are 18 T cell receptor beta chains derived from one specimen sequenced in a study of CD8 T cells in ankylosing spondylitis. TCRdb itself ran the 5' RACE reads through MiXCR, one entry per CDR3 protein. Among around 150,000 distinct CDR3 sequences listed, around 10% were seen once. Sequenced input: blood, either unsorted or a sorted T cell fraction (not recorded which). Receptor source: a male donor with ankylosing spondylitis or in good health (not recorded which).

The chain is built from TRBV7-2 and TRBJ2-5; D is perhaps TRBD2 (5 bases). CDR1 is SGHTA, CDR2 FQGNSA, per germline. V was pared by 5 bases and J by 0 bases, with 7 bases between. The CDR3 has 13 amino acids. The CDR3 nucleotides are TGTGCCAGCAGCAAGCGGTACCAAGAGACCCAGTACTTC. The encoded protein is CASSKRYQETQYF.

In this sample, this clonotype turned up many times. The gene calls are TRBV9 and TRBJ2-3, with TRBD2 matching 8 bases. V lost 2 bases, J lost 7 bases, and 3 bases stayed unmatched. The CDR3 is 13 residues long. Germline CDR1 and CDR2: SGDLS and YYNGEE. CDR3 loop: CASSVRLANTQYF. For the CDR3, the DNA is TGTGCCAGCAGCGTCCGACTAGCGAATACGCAGTATTTT.

The gene calls are TRBV5-4 and TRBJ2-7; the D is unclear. The V gene's germline CDR1 is SGHNT and CDR2 YYREEE (reference sequence). The CDR3 spans 13 residues. Trimming pared 2 bases from V and 0 bases from J, leaving 6 bases between. CDR3 loop: CASSLSFSYEQYF. The CDR3 bases are TGTGCCAGCAGCTTAAGTTTCTCCTACGAGCAGTACTTC.

This clonotype was detected ten times or more. The rearrangement uses TRBV12-3 or TRBV12-4 and TRBJ2-1, with 11 bases lining up with TRBD2. J gave up 3 bases and V 0 bases, and 4 bases lay outside the gene matches. The CDR3 has 17 amino acids. CDR3 residues: CASSLAGGLAGYNEQFF. The CDR3, as DNA: TGTGCCAGCAGTTTAGCTGGCGGACTAGCGGGCTACAATGAGCAGTTCTTC.

This clonotype appeared many times. The rearrangement uses TRBV24-1 and TRBJ1-1; 7 bases align to TRBD1. Germline assignment: CDR1 KGHDR and CDR2 SFDVKD. The CDR3 spans 12 residues. The ends lost 9 bases at V and 7 bases at J; junction bases unmatched: 7. The CDR3 reads CATLGTDDEAFF. The CDR3 DNA reads as TGTGCCACCCTAGGGACAGATGATGAAGCTTTCTTT.

J is TRBJ2-5 and V is TRBV20-1, with unresolved D. Trimming took 6 bases from V and 4 from J, leaving 15 bases between them. This CDR3 has 13 amino acids. CDR1 DFQATT and CDR2 SNEGSKA come from the germline V gene (reference sequence). CDR3 region: CSAIKPTGETQYF. The DNA for the CDR3 is TGCAGTGCCATCAAGCCTACCGGAGAGACCCAGTACTTC.

As concerns this clonotype: As the CDR3 is not closed by the conserved phenylalanine or tryptophan, this likely results from a read error. The chain links TRBV15 to TRBJ1-3, with D maybe TRBD1 (5 bases). CDR3 length: 16 amino acids. The germline CDR1 and CDR2 sequences are LNHNV and YYDKDF (reference sequence). V was clipped by 0 bases and J by 0 bases, with 9 bases between them. The CDR3 DNA follows: TGTGCCACCAGCAGAGATCAGGGTGCCTCTGGAAACACCATATATGTT. Its translation: CATSRDQGASGNTIYV.

DNA for the CDR3: TGTGCCAGCAGCTTAGGCGAGACAGGGCTCGAGCAGTACTTC. The encoded protein is CASSLGETGLEQYF. V usage is TRBV7-9 and J usage is TRBJ2-7, with 7 bases identical to TRBD1. Trimming at V came to 1 base and at J to 6 bases, leaving 6 bases not matched to a gene. The CDR3 is 14 amino acids. Germline CDR1 reads SEHNR; CDR2 reads FQNEAQ (reference sequence).

This clonotype was counted at least ten times. The J gene is TRBJ2-3, the V gene TRBV20-1; a weak D match, TRBD1 (6 bases). The germline CDR1 and CDR2 sequences are DFQATT and SNEGSKA (reference sequence). This CDR3 region has 16 residues. V was shortened by 3 bases and J by 6 bases, with 22 bases between the two germline ends. CDR3 in amino acids: CSARTPRVSDSDTQYF. CDR3 nucleotides: TGCAGTGCTAGGACACCGCGGGTCTCGGACAGCGATACGCAGTATTTT.

This clonotype was counted only a few times. This sequence joins TRBV7-9 and TRBJ2-2; D unresolved. Germline assignment: CDR1 SEHNR and CDR2 FQNEAQ (reference sequence). V was trimmed by 1 base and J by 4 bases, leaving 4 bases between them. The CDR3 contains 13 residues. In nucleotides, the CDR3 is TGTGCCAGCAGCTTAGGGAGCACCGGGGAGCTGTTTTTT. As protein: CASSLGSTGELFF.

This rearrangement joins TRBV7-9 to TRBJ1-1, with D possibly TRBD1 on 6 matching bases. Germline V gene data show CDR1 as SEHNR and CDR2 as FQNEAQ (reference sequence). V was clipped by 6 bases and J by 3 bases, with 14 bases between them. The CDR3 runs 14 residues. This CDR3 is CASSSAGADTEAFF. As DNA, the CDR3 is TGTGCCAGCAGTAGTGCGGGGGCTGACACTGAAGCTTTCTTT.

This clonotype was picked up many times. The chain is built from TRBV12-3 or TRBV12-4 and TRBJ2-3; D perhaps matches TRBD1 (6 bases). Trimming took 6 bases from V and 1 from J, leaving 14 bases between them. The CDR3 extends over 15 amino acids. The CDR3 reads CASSIGGHRTDTQYF. The CDR3 coding sequence is TGTGCCAGCAGCATAGGGGGACATCGCACAGATACGCAGTATTTT.

This clonotype was recorded at least ten times. The chain employs TRBV10-2 and TRBJ2-1; possible D gene TRBD2, 5 bases. Trimming stripped 6 bases from V and 7 bases from J, with 13 bases between. The germline V gene has CDR1 WSHSY and CDR2 SAAADI. This CDR3 has 13 amino acids. CDR3 loop: CASSGDLINEQFF. The CDR3 coding sequence is TGCGCCAGCAGCGGGGATCTCATTAATGAGCAGTTCTTC.

This clonotype has more than one count but fewer than ten. The chain has TRBV2 and TRBJ2-3, with a tentative D call TRBD2 (5 bases). The CDR3 is 15 residues long. Germline V gene sequence: CDR1 SNHLY, CDR2 FYNNEI. V lost 3 bases and J lost 0, with 10 bases in between. The CDR3 region is CASSDRGSSTDTQYF. CDR3 nucleotide sequence: TGTGCCAGCAGTGACCGGGGTTCTAGCACAGATACGCAGTATTTT.

This clonotype was recorded many times. V gene TRBV28 combines with J gene TRBJ2-5; D perhaps matches TRBD2 (6 bases). CDR3 length equals 16 residues. Trimming took 3 bases from V and 6 from J, leaving 20 bases between them. Germline assignment: CDR1 MDHEN and CDR2 SYDVKM. Written as DNA, the CDR3 is TGTGCCAGCAGTTTTCGGCCTAGCGCGCGAGGGCAGACCCAGTACTTC. This encodes CASSFRPSARGQTQYF. Based on the CDR3 plus reference TRBV28 and TRBJ2-5, the full variable domain is DVKVTQSSRYLVKRTGEKVFLECVQDMDHENMFWYRQDPGLGLRLIYFSYDVKMKEKGDIPEGYSVSREKKERFSLILESASTNQTSMYLCASSFRPSARGQTQYFGPGTRLLVL.

This clonotype was recorded a few times. V usage is TRBV29-1 and J usage is TRBJ2-7, with 8 bases aligning to TRBD1. J was trimmed by 2 bases and V by 4 bases; bases with no gene match: 4. Germline CDR1 is SQVTM and CDR2 is ANQGSEA. CDR3 length: 13 amino acids. CDR3: CSVADRVTYEQYF. The CDR3 nucleotides read TGCAGCGTTGCGGACAGGGTCACCTACGAGCAGTACTTC.

There are a few counts of this clonotype. The rearrangement uses TRBV7-2 and TRBJ1-6; 7 bases line up with TRBD1. In germline, CDR1 is SGHTA, CDR2 FQGNSA. The V gene end was trimmed by 3 bases and the J gene end by 3 bases; junction bases not matched to a gene: 2. CDR3 length: 15 residues. CDR3 DNA: TGTGCCAGCAGCTTCGGGGACAGCTATAATTCACCCCTCCACTTT. It codes for CASSFGDSYNSPLHF.

This clonotype was seen at least ten times. V usage is TRBV12-3 or TRBV12-4 and J usage is TRBJ1-5; D is unclear. The ends were cut back, 1 base at V and 3 bases at J, with 10 bases in the middle. The CDR3 runs 15 residues. The chain's CDR3 is CASSLGYRTNQPQHF. The DNA for the CDR3 is TGTGCCAGCAGTTTAGGTTACCGGACCAATCAGCCCCAGCATTTT.